Sequencing of this TCR beta chain was carried out in a study of blood T cell repertoires in COVID-19. On the study more broadly: Acute-phase and convalescent COVID-19 samples originated in the United States, Italy and Spain. Sources were T cells, B-cell-depleted T cells, or PBMCs; the material itself was cDNA or gDNA.

Seattle participants joined during active infection and were tracked over time. V was pared by 5 bases and J by 4 bases, with 14 bases between. This CDR3 has 14 residues. Per the germline V gene, CDR1 is SGHTA and CDR2 is FQGTGA. Per the authors' pipeline: Estimation of nucleated cell counts was performed using reference gene primer amplification. Clones were sequenced by immunoSEQ multiplex PCR, and TCRdb holds only the in-frame ones, with some missing. For V, J and clone size, that table is used; D and trimming come from the DNA. Counted here are roughly 260,000 clones, roughly 86% occurring once; the ten biggest clones make up 11%.

The chain has TRBV7-3 and TRBJ1-2; D possibly corresponds to TRBD1 (5 bases). The sample comprised peripheral blood. The sequence was collected from a woman younger than 45 with COVID-19, enrolled during active disease. This CDR3 reads CASSKAGDGYGYTF. As DNA, the CDR3 is TGTGCCAGCAGCAAGGCGGGGGACGGCTATGGCTACACCTTC.